This T cell receptor (beta chain) is from a study of T cells in localized non-small cell lung cancer. There are 11 residues in the CDR3. CDR1 is SGHNT and CDR2 is YENEEA in the germline V gene. Trimming shortened V by 1 base and J by 5 bases, and 1 base separated the two germline ends. The method was immunoSEQ multiplex PCR; TCRdb's version includes in-frame clones alone and lacks a portion of them. The table lists about 34,000 clones, 93% of them singletons. This clone was observed once. The sample holds other DNA sequences that translate to the same CDR3. This clonotype originated in a female donor of 60 years or more with stage I lung adenocarcinoma. This chain uses TRBV11-3 with TRBJ2-3; D unresolved. This specimen consisted of peripheral blood, obtained before any cancer treatment. The CDR3 sequence is CASSLGDTQYF. CDR3 sequence (DNA): TGTGCCAGCAGCTTAGGAGATACGCAGTATTTT.